What follows are 28 T cell receptor beta chains derived from one specimen sequenced in a study of shared clonotypes between healthy human individuals. Data came from immunoSEQ multiplex PCR; TCRdb stores just in-frame clones and leaves some out. The sample shows fewer than 650,000 clones, roughly 79% of them seen only once. Material for sequencing was PBMCs. The receptors derive from a woman between 35 and 50 years old in good health. Some clones in this sample may be carry-over from other donors' samples.

The rearrangement joins TRBV30 to TRBJ1-6; D is ambiguous. CDR1 and CDR2 from the germline V gene are GTSNPN and SVGIG (reference sequence). V was shortened by 0 bases and J by 0 bases, with 6 bases between the two germline ends. The CDR3 covers 15 residues. This CDR3 reads CAWSVGSSYNSPLHF. The CDR3 DNA follows: TGTGCCTGGAGTGTGGGGAGCTCCTATAATTCACCCCTCCACTTT.

The chain is built from TRBV6-1 and TRBJ2-3, with 13 positions matching TRBD2. V was pared by 2 bases and J by 3 bases, with 5 bases of the junction left unmatched. Germline V gene sequence: CDR1 MNHNS, CDR2 SASEGT. The length of the CDR3 is 17 residues. This CDR3 is CASSEFETSGRTDTQYF. In nucleotides, the CDR3 is TGTGCCAGCAGTGAATTTGAGACTAGCGGGAGGACAGATACGCAGTATTTT.

V usage is TRBV4-3 and J usage is TRBJ2-1; TRBD2 aligns across 7 bases. The CDR3 contains 15 residues. Germline V gives CDR1 LGHNA, CDR2 YSLEER. V was pared by 0 bases and J by 10 bases, with 9 bases of the junction left unmatched. The CDR3 sequence: CASSQDRGRTREQFF. CDR3 DNA: TGCGCCAGCAGCCAAGACCGGGGCAGGACTAGAGAGCAGTTCTTC.

The chain recombines TRBV19 with TRBJ2-1; the D gene is possibly TRBD1 (5 bases). V was shortened by 4 bases and J by 2 bases, with 15 bases between the two germline ends. CDR3 size: 16 residues. The germline V gene has CDR1 LNHDA and CDR2 SQIVND (reference sequence). CDR3 loop: CASSTADSFPYNEQFF. CDR3 DNA: TGTGCCAGTAGTACCGCAGACAGCTTCCCCTACAATGAGCAGTTCTTC. Full variable domain (rest looked up from reference TRBV19 and TRBJ2-1): DGGITQSPKYLFRKEGQNVTLSCEQNLNHDAMYWYRQDPGQGLRLIYYSQIVNDFQKGDIAEGYSVSREKKESFPLTVTSAQKNPTAFYLCASSTADSFPYNEQFFGPGTRLTVL.

The chain links TRBV28 to TRBJ2-7; the D gene is possibly TRBD1 (5 bases). Germline values: CDR1 MDHEN, CDR2 SYDVKM. The CDR3 consists of 15 residues. Trimming cost V 2 bases and J 3 bases, with 14 bases left between them. The CDR3 DNA reads TGTGCCAGCAGTTTAGGGTCGGGTACAGGCTACGAGCAGTACTTC. It encodes CASSLGSGTGYEQYF.

This chain links TRBV7-9 with TRBJ2-2; 7 bases are a match to TRBD2. This CDR3 is built from 16 residues. The germline V gene has CDR1 SEHNR and CDR2 FQNEAQ (reference sequence). V lost 5 bases to trimming and J lost 6 bases; unmatched junction nucleotides: 12. The CDR3 sequence is CASSIKLASTPGELFF. The CDR3 DNA reads as TGTGCCAGCAGCATAAAACTAGCGAGCACACCCGGGGAGCTGTTTTTT.

This clone came up once. The chain carries TRBV18 and TRBJ1-1; no reliable D call. CDR1 and CDR2 (germline): KGHSH, LQKENI. V lost 3 bases and J 0 bases, leaving 11 bases between the germline ends. The CDR3 spans 15 residues. CDR3 region: CASSPRRLVNTEAFF. The CDR3 DNA reads TGTGCCAGCTCACCCCGGAGGTTGGTGAACACTGAAGCTTTCTTT.

A note on this clone: A read error is possible here, since a much larger clone lies one base away. At the DNA level, this CDR3 is encoded by other sequences in the same sample as well. V gene TRBV29-1 combines with J gene TRBJ2-7; 7 bases are a match to TRBD2. CDR3 length: 13 residues. CDR1 and CDR2 (germline): SQVTM, ANQGSEA. Here the CDR3 DNA reads TGCAGCGTACGACTAGCCCCCTCCTACGAGCAATACTTC. Protein product: CSVRLAPSYEQYF.

This clone came up a few times. Other DNA sequences in this sample translate to the same CDR3. The chain has TRBV11-2 and TRBJ2-7; the match to TRBD2 covers 10 bases. CDR3 length: 15 residues. V dropped 1 base and J dropped 4; count of bases not matched to a gene: 4. CDR1 is SGHAT and CDR2 is FQNNGV in the germline V gene. CDR3 sequence: CASSLGLAGGYEQYF. Here the CDR3 DNA reads TGTGCCAGCAGCTTAGGCTTAGCGGGAGGATACGAGCAGTACTTC.

The chain uses TRBV19 and TRBJ2-1, with D possibly being TRBD1 (6 bases). Germline V gene lookup returns CDR1 LNHDA and CDR2 SQIVND (reference sequence). V lost 5 bases, J lost 12 bases, and 20 bases lay in between. The CDR3 loop spans 14 amino acids. In DNA, the CDR3 is TGTGCCAGTAGTCTCGACCCGGGGACACGCGGGCAGTTCTTC. Translation: CASSLDPGTRGQFF.

In the case of this clone: The sample holds other DNA sequences that translate to the same CDR3. The J gene is TRBJ2-1, the V gene TRBV29-1; 11 nucleotides agree with TRBD2. This CDR3 spans 15 amino acids. CDR1 is SQVTM, CDR2 ANQGSEA, per germline. Trimming cost V 6 bases and J 2 bases; bases outside gene matches: 6. The CDR3 bases are TGCAGCGTAGTACTAGCGGGAGTCCCCTACAATGAGCAGTTCTTC. This translates into CSVVLAGVPYNEQFF.

This clone was counted once. This rearrangement joins TRBV5-1 to TRBJ2-3; TRBD1 or TRBD2 may be the D gene (6 bases each). Deletions cut 0 bases from V and 4 bases from J, with 18 bases between. CDR1 and CDR2 (germline): SGHRS, YFSETQ. The CDR3 spans 17 residues. This chain's CDR3 is CASSLAVGGAWADTQYF. The CDR3 DNA reads as TGCGCCAGCAGCTTGGCGGTGGGGGGCGCTTGGGCAGATACGCAGTATTTT. The whole variable domain, filled in from reference TRBV5-1 and TRBJ2-3, reads KAGVTQTPRYLIKTRGQQVTLSCSPISGHRSVSWYQQTPGQGLQFLFEYFSETQRNKGNFPGRFSGRQFSNSRSEMNVSTLELGDSALYLCASSLAVGGAWADTQYFGPGTRLTVL.

As to this clone: The same CDR3 arises from other DNA sequences in this sample as well. The V call is TRBV18, the J call TRBJ1-1; TRBD1 matches 7 bases. The ends lost 3 bases at V and 1 base at J; junction bases unmatched: 2. CDR1 and CDR2 from the germline V gene are KGHSH and LQKENI. CDR3 length: 14 amino acids. In DNA, the CDR3 is TGTGCCAGCTCACCCCAGGGGGGGAACACTGAAGCTTTCTTT. This gives the protein CASSPQGGNTEAFF.

This clone has a handful of counts. V is TRBV10-3 and J is TRBJ1-4; D possibly corresponds to TRBD1 (6 bases). This CDR3 region has 16 residues. The germline CDR1 and CDR2 sequences are ENHRY and SYGVKD. V lost 2 bases, J lost 3 bases, and 13 bases lay in between. The CDR3 bases are TGTGCCATCAGTGAGAGGGGGGAAAGGGCTAATGAAAAACTGTTTTTT. Amino acids: CAISERGERANEKLFF.

This clone was observed many times. V is TRBV10-1 and J is TRBJ2-4; 8 nucleotides agree with TRBD1. The J segment lost 7 bases and the V segment lost 7 bases, leaving 3 bases of the junction unmatched. Germline CDR1 reads WNHNN; CDR2 reads SYGVQD (reference sequence). The CDR3 spans 12 residues. The CDR3 region has the DNA TGCGCCAGCAAGAGGACAGGGAACATTCAGTACTTC. Protein: CASKRTGNIQYF.

This clone was detected a few times. CDR3 in amino acids: CAISAGTGQGAGGNTIYF. The CDR3 DNA is TGTGCCATCAGCGCCGGGACGGGACAGGGGGCGGGTGGAAACACCATATATTTT. The chain carries TRBV10-3 and TRBJ1-3; 12 nucleotides align to TRBD1. V dropped 6 bases and J dropped 3; count of bases not matched to a gene: 12. This CDR3 has 18 amino acids. Germline CDR1 ENHRY, CDR2 SYGVKD.

V and J are TRBV5-4 and TRBJ2-2; no firm D call. Germline-derived CDR1 and CDR2 are SGHNT and YYREEE (reference sequence). V lost 8 bases and J lost 5, with 13 bases in between. The CDR3 is 13 residues long. CDR3 sequence: CARGKRETGELFF. CDR3 bases: TGTGCCAGAGGGAAGAGAGAGACCGGGGAGCTGTTTTTT.

The V and J genes are TRBV11-2 and TRBJ2-1, with TRBD2 matching 10 bases. This CDR3 contains 15 residues. The ends lost 8 bases at V and 4 bases at J; junction bases unmatched: 8. In germline, CDR1 is SGHAT, CDR2 FQNNGV. The CDR3 spells CASRWGLATYNEQFF. In DNA form, the CDR3 reads TGTGCCAGCCGATGGGGACTAGCGACATACAATGAGCAGTTCTTC.

This clone was seen only once. CDR3 nucleotides: TGTGCCAGCAGGTACGCTTGGTATAGGCCAGAGGGTAGCTACGAGCAGTACTTC. It specifies CASRYAWYRPEGSYEQYF. This chain links TRBV28 with TRBJ2-7; possible D gene TRBD2, 5 bases. Trimming shortened V by 6 bases and J by 3 bases, and 27 bases separated the two germline ends. This CDR3 region has 18 residues. Per the germline V gene, CDR1 is MDHEN and CDR2 is SYDVKM.

The chain links TRBV10-3 to TRBJ1-2; 9 positions agree with TRBD1. The germline CDR1 and CDR2 sequences are ENHRY and SYGVKD. This CDR3 has 14 residues. V gave up 8 bases and J gave up 3 bases; unmatched junction bases: 7. The CDR3 DNA follows: TGTGCCATCGGAGGACAGGGGTCTGACTATGGCTACACCTTC. Translation: CAIGGQGSDYGYTF.

V and J are TRBV28 and TRBJ1-2, with TRBD1 matching 10 bases. The CDR3 contains 16 residues. The germline CDR1 and CDR2 sequences are MDHEN and SYDVKM. V dropped 2 bases and J dropped 5; count of bases not matched to a gene: 8. This chain's CDR3 is CASSLSGTGVKYGYTF. DNA of the CDR3: TGTGCCAGCAGTTTAAGCGGGACAGGGGTTAAATATGGCTACACCTTC.

The chain couples TRBV10-1 to TRBJ2-7, with D maybe TRBD2 (6 bases). The CDR3 is 16 residues long. Trimming shortened V by 6 bases and J by 6 bases, and 24 bases separated the two germline ends. Germline V gives CDR1 WNHNN, CDR2 SYGVQD (reference sequence). The CDR3 DNA is TGCGCCAGCAGACTCCCCGGTGGCGGGACGATCTTCGAGCAGTACTTC. This encodes CASRLPGGGTIFEQYF.

The V and J genes are TRBV28 and TRBJ1-2; 10 bases are shared with TRBD1. CDR1 and CDR2 from the germline V gene are MDHEN and SYDVKM. This CDR3 contains 16 residues. J gave up 6 bases and V 6 bases, and 13 bases lay outside the gene matches. CDR3 loop: CASRSVPDRGVNGYTF. CDR3 DNA: TGTGCCAGCAGGTCCGTACCGGACAGGGGGGTGAATGGCTACACCTTC.

The CDR3 is CASHNGNQPQHF. The CDR3 nucleotides are TGTGCCAGTCACAACGGGAATCAGCCCCAGCATTTT. This sequence joins TRBV6-1 and TRBJ1-5; D is uncertain. Germline CDR1 MNHNS, CDR2 SASEGT. The CDR3 contains 12 residues. Trimming took off 9 bases at V and 4 bases at J, with 10 bases between the two ends.

This clone was seen ten or more times. The same CDR3 arises from other DNA sequences in this sample as well. This chain connects TRBV6-4 to TRBJ2-3; possibly TRBD2 for D (5 bases). This CDR3 comprises 15 residues. The germline V gene has CDR1 MRHNA and CDR2 SNTAGT. V gave up 2 bases and J gave up 1 base, with 10 bases separating them. The CDR3 nucleotides read TGTGCCAGCAGTGACGGAGGTGGGGGCACAGATACGCAGTATTTT. Its translation: CASSDGGGGTDTQYF.

V and J are TRBV5-4 and TRBJ2-7, with TRBD2 identical over 10 bases. The ends lost 4 bases at V and 4 bases at J; junction bases unmatched: 8. This CDR3 spans 15 amino acids. Germline loops: CDR1 SGHNT, CDR2 YYREEE (reference sequence). CDR3 loop: CASSAKREGGYEQYF. CDR3 in DNA: TGTGCCAGCAGCGCCAAGCGGGAGGGAGGATACGAGCAGTACTTC.

The V and J genes are TRBV11-2 and TRBJ2-7; TRBD1 is a possible D gene (6 bases). The CDR3 sequence is 13 residues long. CDR1 and CDR2 from the germline V gene are SGHAT and FQNNGV. V lost 5 bases to trimming and J lost 6 bases, with 14 bases between them. The CDR3 bases are TGTGCCAGCAGCAACGACAGGTTCGGCGAGCAGTACTTC. Its protein is CASSNDRFGEQYF. The variable domain in full, with the rest retrieved from reference TRBV11-2 and TRBJ2-7, is EAGVAQSPRYKIIEKRQSVAFWCNPISGHATLYWYQQILGQGPKLLIQFQNNGVVDDSQLPKDRFSAERLKGVDSTLKIQPAKLEDSAVYLCASSNDRFGEQYFGPGTRLTVT.

The chain recombines TRBV2 with TRBJ1-2; D is unclear. The germline V gene has CDR1 SNHLY and CDR2 FYNNEI. V shed 7 bases and J shed 4 bases, with 19 bases lying between them. The CDR3 is 15 amino acids. The DNA of the CDR3 is TGTGCCAGCACGATATCCTTGTCAGAAACCTATGGCTACACCTTC. Translating it yields CASTISLSETYGYTF. Combining the CDR3 with reference TRBV2 and TRBJ1-2 gives the whole variable domain EPEVTQTPSHQVTQMGQEVILRCVPISNHLYFYWYRQILGQKVEFLVSFYNNEISEKSEIFDDQFSVERPDGSNFTLKIRSTKLEDSAMYFCASTISLSETYGYTFGSGTRLTVV.